This T cell receptor (beta chain) is drawn from a study of OX40 agonist ivuxolimab in advanced cancers. The wider study: Patients received the agonistic anti-OX40 (CD134) antibody ivuxolimab. Partial responses were achieved by three patients, of whom one had hepatocellular carcinoma and two had cutaneous melanoma.

In its sample, this clone was seen a few times. Autoimmune disease history or systemic immunosuppression led to patients being barred. This CDR3 comprises 11 residues. V dropped 1 base and J dropped 2 bases, with 2 bases sitting between them. The germline gives CDR1 GTSNPN, CDR2 SVGIG (reference sequence). Only in-frame clones appear in the TCRdb table, and some are missing; sequencing was by immunoSEQ multiplex PCR. The table has around 110,000 clones, approximately 90% seen once. V is TRBV30 and J is TRBJ1-2; D remains unclear. The receptor was derived from an adult with an advanced solid tumor such as melanoma, head and neck, liver or kidney cancer. Specimen: CD4+ or CD8+ T cells sorted from blood, collected in a trial of the OX40 agonist ivuxolimab. The CDR3: CAWSGNYGYTF. CDR3 DNA sequence: TGTGCCTGGAGTGGGAACTATGGCTACACCTTC.